What follows are 14 T cell receptor beta chains derived from one specimen sequenced in a study of lymphopenia after photon versus proton radiotherapy. Assay used: immunoSEQ multiplex PCR; TCRdb lists only in-frame clones, some missing. The sample lists tens of thousands of clones; roughly 83% were seen once. This specimen consisted of peripheral blood, obtained from a patient treated with proton-based radiotherapy. Every receptor here comes from a man aged 55 to 70 with pancreatic cancer.

V and J are TRBV29-1 and TRBJ2-1, with TRBD2 identical over 8 bases. Trimming cost V 3 bases and J 5 bases; bases outside gene matches: 3. This CDR3 has 13 amino acids. Per germline, CDR1 SQVTM and CDR2 ANQGSEA. The CDR3 spells CSVDSGGDNEQFF. The CDR3 DNA sequence: TGCAGCGTTGATTCCGGGGGGGACAATGAGCAGTTCTTC.

The chain has TRBV7-2 and TRBJ2-3; no firm D call. CDR3 length: 17 amino acids. Germline CDR1 SGHTA, CDR2 FQGNSA. Trimming removed 4 bases from V and 2 bases from J, with 19 bases in between. CDR3 in amino acids: CASSSRFSSRATDTQYF. The CDR3 coding sequence is TGTGCCAGCAGCTCCCGTTTCTCCTCCCGGGCCACAGATACGCAGTATTTT.

This clone has a single count. The gene calls are TRBV6-5 and TRBJ1-2, with D unresolved. With 9 bases removed from V and 7 bases from J, the gap between germline ends came to 21 bases. This CDR3 spans 14 amino acids. Germline V gene sequence: CDR1 MNHEY, CDR2 SVGAGI. For the CDR3, the DNA is TGTGCCAGTTCCGTCGTTAAGGATCCCCGTGGCTACACCTTC. It encodes CASSVVKDPRGYTF.

The chain combines TRBV11-1 with TRBJ1-3, with D possibly matching TRBD1 (6 bases). Germline CDR1 SGHAT, CDR2 FQDESV (reference sequence). V was cut by 4 bases and J by 0 bases, with 7 bases left in between. This CDR3 is 14 amino acids long. The CDR3 sequence is CASSWGHSGNTIYF. CDR3 DNA: TGTGCCAGCAGCTGGGGGCACTCTGGAAACACCATATATTTT.

This clone has only a few counts. The chain links TRBV9 to TRBJ1-2; possible D gene TRBD1, 5 bases. The V gene lost 4 bases and the J gene lost 5 bases, with 15 bases spanning the gap. Germline V CDR1 and CDR2: SGDLS, YYNGEE. The CDR3 length is 14 residues. The DNA for the CDR3 is TGTGCCAGCAGCTCCCGGGGCGAGGGGTATGGCTACACCTTC. Protein: CASSSRGEGYGYTF.

This clone was found once. CDR3 in DNA: TGTGCTAGTGGTTTGGACTCGAGACATTTTTTCCTTGAAGACACTGAAGCTTTCTTT. It codes for CASGLDSRHFFLEDTEAFF. This sequence joins TRBV12-5 and TRBJ1-1, with no clear D. The germline gives CDR1 LGHNT, CDR2 FRNRAP. The V and J ends lost 1 base and 3 bases respectively, with 24 bases between them. The CDR3 spans 19 residues.

With respect to this clone: As the CDR3 is not closed by the conserved phenylalanine or tryptophan, this likely results from a read error. It is unclear where the CDR3 begins or ends on the DNA, so no DNA is shown, and the CDR3 is as TCRdb lists it. The rearrangement joins TRBV11-3 to TRBJ1-2; the table gives TRBD1 as D, unverified against the DNA. The CDR3 numbers 11 amino acids, ends counted. Germline V gene data show CDR1 as SGHNT and CDR2 as YENEEA. CDR3 region: CASSLGQSLFY.

This chain joins TRBV6-1 and TRBJ2-3; D call uncertain. V was pared by 6 bases and J by 1 base, with 11 bases between. Germline V gene lookup returns CDR1 MNHNS and CDR2 SASEGT. The length of the CDR3 is 14 residues. DNA for the CDR3: TGTGCCAGCAGACCCGGAGTAGGCACAGATACGCAGTATTTT. Translated: CASRPGVGTDTQYF.

Only one count was recorded for this clone. This chain uses TRBV30 with TRBJ1-4; 8 bases agree with TRBD1. The CDR3 length is 15 residues. Germline V lookup: CDR1 GTSNPN, CDR2 SVGIG (reference sequence). Losses at the gene ends were 3 bases for V and 3 bases for J; bases not matched to a gene: 6. The CDR3 spells CAWRRQGAANEKLFF. The CDR3 DNA reads TGTGCCTGGAGGCGGCAGGGGGCGGCTAATGAAAAACTGTTTTTT.

The chain uses TRBV7-9 and TRBJ1-5, with D unclear. Germline V lookup: CDR1 SEHNR, CDR2 FQNEAQ (reference sequence). Between the trimmed V and J ends, which lost 5 bases and 5 bases, there was a span of 7 bases. The CDR3 is 12 amino acids. The chain's CDR3 is CASSISYQPQHF. As DNA, the CDR3 is TGTGCCAGCAGCATCTCTTATCAGCCCCAGCATTTT.

The DNA for the CDR3 is TGCAGTGCTATCCCCTTTGGTGGCTACACCTTC. This translates into CSAIPFGGYTF. The chain carries TRBV20-1 and TRBJ1-2; D remains unclear. Trimming removed 4 bases at V and 7 bases at J, with 10 bases between. The CDR3 consists of 11 residues. CDR1 is DFQATT, CDR2 SNEGSKA, per germline (reference sequence).

The chain uses TRBV5-1 and TRBJ2-2; 7 bases agree with TRBD2. V was clipped by 0 bases and J by 6 bases; unmatched bases: 2. Per the germline V gene, CDR1 is SGHRS and CDR2 is YFSETQ. The CDR3 consists of 14 residues. This CDR3 reads CASSLAGGAGELFF. In nucleotides, the CDR3 is TGCGCCAGCAGCTTGGCGGGGGGAGCCGGGGAGCTGTTTTTT.

This rearrangement joins TRBV29-1 to TRBJ2-6, with 9 bases that match TRBD1. Germline CDR1 SQVTM, CDR2 ANQGSEA. The CDR3 contains 16 residues. V lost 7 bases, J lost 0 bases, and 7 bases stayed unmatched. CDR3 region: CSARTGALSGANVLTF. The CDR3, as DNA: TGCAGCGCCCGGACAGGGGCCCTCTCTGGGGCCAACGTCCTGACTTTC.

The chain recombines TRBV27 with TRBJ2-1, with D tentatively TRBD1 or TRBD2 (6 bases each). V lost 4 bases to trimming and J lost 0 bases, with 13 bases between them. This CDR3 is 16 amino acids long. Germline CDR1 MNHEY, CDR2 SMNVEV (reference sequence). CDR3 nucleotides: TGTGCCAGCAGTTCGAGGGGGGCTAGCTCCTACAATGAGCAGTTCTTC. Translating gives CASSSRGASSYNEQFF.